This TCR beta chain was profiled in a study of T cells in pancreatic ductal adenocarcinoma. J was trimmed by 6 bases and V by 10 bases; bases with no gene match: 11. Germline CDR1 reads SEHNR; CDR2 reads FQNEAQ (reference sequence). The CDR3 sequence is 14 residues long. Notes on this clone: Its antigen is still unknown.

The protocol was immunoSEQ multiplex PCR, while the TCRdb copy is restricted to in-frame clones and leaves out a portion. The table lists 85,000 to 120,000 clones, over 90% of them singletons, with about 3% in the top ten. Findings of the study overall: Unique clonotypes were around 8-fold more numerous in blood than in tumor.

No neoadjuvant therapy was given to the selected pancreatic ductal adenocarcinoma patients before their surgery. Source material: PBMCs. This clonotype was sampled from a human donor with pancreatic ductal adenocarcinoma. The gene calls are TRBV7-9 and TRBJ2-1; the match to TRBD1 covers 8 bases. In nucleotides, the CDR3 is TGTGCCACGGGCGACCAGGGGGCTGTCAATGAGCAGTTCTTC. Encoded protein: CATGDQGAVNEQFF.